This entry features one T cell receptor (beta chain) sequence. This specimen comes from a study of technical replicates of blood from a handful of donors. Germline V CDR1 and CDR2: WNHNN, SYGVQD (reference sequence). The CDR3 is 14 residues long. The germline V and J ends were trimmed by 11 bases and 0 bases, with 16 bases remaining between them. Method: immunoSEQ multiplex PCR; TCRdb's copy keeps in-frame clones and lacks some. This table holds roughly 90,000 clones, 95% to 97% found once. The sequence derives from a human donor in good health. The sample consisted of T cells isolated from PBMCs. The chain combines TRBV10-1 with TRBJ1-1; D is unresolved. The CDR3 is CAVLLIRVNTEAFF. The CDR3 nucleotides read TGCGCCGTACTCCTAATTCGGGTGAACACTGAAGCTTTCTTT.